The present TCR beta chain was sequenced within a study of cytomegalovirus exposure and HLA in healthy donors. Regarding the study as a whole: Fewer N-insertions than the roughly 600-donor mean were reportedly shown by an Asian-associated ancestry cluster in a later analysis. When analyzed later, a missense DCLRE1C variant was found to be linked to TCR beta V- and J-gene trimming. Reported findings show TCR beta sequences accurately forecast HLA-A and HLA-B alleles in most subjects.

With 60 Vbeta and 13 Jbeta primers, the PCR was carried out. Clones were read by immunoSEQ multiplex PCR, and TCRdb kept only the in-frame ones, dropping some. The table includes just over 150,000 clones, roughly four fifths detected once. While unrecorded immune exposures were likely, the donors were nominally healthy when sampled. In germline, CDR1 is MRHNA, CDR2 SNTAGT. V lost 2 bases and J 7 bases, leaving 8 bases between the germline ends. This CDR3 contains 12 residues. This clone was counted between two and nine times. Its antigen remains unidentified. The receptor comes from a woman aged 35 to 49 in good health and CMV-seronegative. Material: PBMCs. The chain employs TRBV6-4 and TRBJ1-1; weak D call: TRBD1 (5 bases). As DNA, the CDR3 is TGTGCCAGCAGTGACCGTGACAGTGAAGCTTTCTTT. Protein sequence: CASSDRDSEAFF.